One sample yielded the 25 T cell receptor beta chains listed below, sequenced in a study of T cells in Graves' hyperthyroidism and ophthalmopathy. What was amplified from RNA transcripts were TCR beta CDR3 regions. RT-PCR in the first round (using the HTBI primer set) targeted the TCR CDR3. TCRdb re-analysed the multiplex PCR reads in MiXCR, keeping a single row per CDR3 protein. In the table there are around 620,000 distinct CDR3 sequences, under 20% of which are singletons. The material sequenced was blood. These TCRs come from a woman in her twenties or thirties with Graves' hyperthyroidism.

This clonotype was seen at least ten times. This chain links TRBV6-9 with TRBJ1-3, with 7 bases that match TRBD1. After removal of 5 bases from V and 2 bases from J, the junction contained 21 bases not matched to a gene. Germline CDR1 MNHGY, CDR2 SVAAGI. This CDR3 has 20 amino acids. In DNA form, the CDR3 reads TGTGCCAGCAGTCTACCCGTGGGCAGGGGGATCAAGGCTACTGGAAACACCATATATTTT. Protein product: CASSLPVGRGIKATGNTIYF.

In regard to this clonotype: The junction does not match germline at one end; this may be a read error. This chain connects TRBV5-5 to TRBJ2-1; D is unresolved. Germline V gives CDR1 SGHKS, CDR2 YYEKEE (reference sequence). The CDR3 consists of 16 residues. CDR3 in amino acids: CASSLVGTARYNEQLF. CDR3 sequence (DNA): TGTGCCAGCAGCTTGGTTGGCACGGCGAGATACAATGAGCAGCTCTTC.

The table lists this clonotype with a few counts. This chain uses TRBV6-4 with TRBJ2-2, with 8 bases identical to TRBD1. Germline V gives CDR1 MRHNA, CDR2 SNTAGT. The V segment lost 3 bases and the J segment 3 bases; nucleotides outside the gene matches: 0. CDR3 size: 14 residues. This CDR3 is CASSEGQDTGELFF. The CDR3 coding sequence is TGTGCCAGCAGTGAGGGACAGGACACCGGGGAGCTGTTTTTT.

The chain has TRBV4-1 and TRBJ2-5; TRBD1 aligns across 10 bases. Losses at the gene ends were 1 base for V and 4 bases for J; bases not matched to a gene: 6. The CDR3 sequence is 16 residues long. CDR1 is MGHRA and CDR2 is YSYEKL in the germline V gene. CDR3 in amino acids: CASSQASRDRGETQYF. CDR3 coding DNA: TGCGCCAGCAGCCAAGCTTCCCGGGACAGGGGAGAGACCCAGTACTTC.

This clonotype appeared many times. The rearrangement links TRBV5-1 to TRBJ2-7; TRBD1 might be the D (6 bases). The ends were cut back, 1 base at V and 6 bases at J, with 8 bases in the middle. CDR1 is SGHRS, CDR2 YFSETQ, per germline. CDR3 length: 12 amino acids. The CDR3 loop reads CASSLTGTEQYF. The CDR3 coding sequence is TGCGCCAGCAGCTTGACAGGGACCGAGCAGTACTTC.

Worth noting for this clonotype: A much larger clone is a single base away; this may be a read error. This CDR3 is CTSSDRMSNQPQHF. CDR3 nucleotides: TGTACCAGCAGTGATCGAATGAGCAATCAGCCCCAGCATTTT. The chain couples TRBV6-2 or TRBV6-3 to TRBJ1-5; D is undetermined. The CDR3 is 14 amino acids. Germline V gene sequence: CDR1 MNHEY, CDR2 SVGEGT.

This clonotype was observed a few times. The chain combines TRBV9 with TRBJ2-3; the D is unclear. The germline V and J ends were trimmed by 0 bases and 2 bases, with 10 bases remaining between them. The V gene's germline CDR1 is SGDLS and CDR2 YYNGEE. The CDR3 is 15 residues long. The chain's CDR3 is CASSVENLYTDTQYF. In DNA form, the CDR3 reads TGTGCCAGCAGCGTAGAAAATCTTTACACAGATACGCAGTATTTT.

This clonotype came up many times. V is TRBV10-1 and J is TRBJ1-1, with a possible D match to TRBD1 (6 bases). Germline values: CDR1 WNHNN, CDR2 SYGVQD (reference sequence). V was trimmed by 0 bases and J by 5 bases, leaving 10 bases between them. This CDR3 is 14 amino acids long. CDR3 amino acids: CASSESRGATEAFF. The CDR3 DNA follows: TGCGCCAGCAGTGAGTCGCGGGGGGCGACTGAAGCTTTCTTT.

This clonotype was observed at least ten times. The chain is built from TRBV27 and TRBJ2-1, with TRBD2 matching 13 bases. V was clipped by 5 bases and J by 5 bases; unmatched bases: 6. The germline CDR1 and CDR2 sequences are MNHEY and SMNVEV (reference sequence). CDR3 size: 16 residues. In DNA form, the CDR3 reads TGTGCCAGCAGTATAGACGGACTAGCGGGAGACAATGAGCAGTTCTTC. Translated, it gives CASSIDGLAGDNEQFF.

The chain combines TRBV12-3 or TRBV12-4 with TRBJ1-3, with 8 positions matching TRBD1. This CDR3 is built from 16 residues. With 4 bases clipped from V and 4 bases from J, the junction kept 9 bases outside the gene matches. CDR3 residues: CASSYSLTGVGNTIYF. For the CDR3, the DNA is TGTGCCAGCAGTTATAGCCTGACAGGGGTCGGAAACACCATATATTTT.

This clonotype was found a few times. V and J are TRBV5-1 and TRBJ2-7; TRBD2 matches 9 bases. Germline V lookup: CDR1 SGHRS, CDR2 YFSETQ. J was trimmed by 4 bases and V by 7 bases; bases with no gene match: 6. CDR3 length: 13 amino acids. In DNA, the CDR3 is TGCGCCAGCGCAGGGACTAGCTTGTACGAGCAGTACTTC. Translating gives CASAGTSLYEQYF. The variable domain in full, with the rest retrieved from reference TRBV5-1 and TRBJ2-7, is KAGVTQTPRYLIKTRGQQVTLSCSPISGHRSVSWYQQTPGQGLQFLFEYFSETQRNKGNFPGRFSGRQFSNSRSEMNVSTLELGDSALYLCASAGTSLYEQYFGPGTRLTVT.

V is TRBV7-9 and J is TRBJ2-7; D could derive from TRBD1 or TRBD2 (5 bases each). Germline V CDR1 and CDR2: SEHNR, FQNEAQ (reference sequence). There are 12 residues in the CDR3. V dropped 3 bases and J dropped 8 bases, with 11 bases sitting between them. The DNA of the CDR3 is TGTGCCAGCAGCTTGAAAACGGGACAGCAGTACTTC. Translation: CASSLKTGQQYF.

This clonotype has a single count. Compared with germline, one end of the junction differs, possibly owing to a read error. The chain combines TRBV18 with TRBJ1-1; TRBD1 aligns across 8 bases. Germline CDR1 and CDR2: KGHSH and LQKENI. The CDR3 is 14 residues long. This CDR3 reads CASAPGQGNTEAFF. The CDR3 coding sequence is TGTGCCAGCGCACCAGGACAGGGGAACACTGAAGCTTTCTTT.

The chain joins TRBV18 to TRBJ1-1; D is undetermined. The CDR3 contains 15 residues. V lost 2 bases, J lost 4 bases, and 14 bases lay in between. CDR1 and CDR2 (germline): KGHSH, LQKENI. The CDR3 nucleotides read TGTGCCAGCTCACCAGTAGATAGGGAGACCACTGAAGCTTTCTTT. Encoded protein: CASSPVDRETTEAFF.

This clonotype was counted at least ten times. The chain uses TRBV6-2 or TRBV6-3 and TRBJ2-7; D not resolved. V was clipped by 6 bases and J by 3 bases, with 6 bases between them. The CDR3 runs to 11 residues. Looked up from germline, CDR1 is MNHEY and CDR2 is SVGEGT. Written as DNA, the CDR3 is TGTGCCAGCAGCTATGACTACGAGCAGTACTTC. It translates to CASSYDYEQYF.

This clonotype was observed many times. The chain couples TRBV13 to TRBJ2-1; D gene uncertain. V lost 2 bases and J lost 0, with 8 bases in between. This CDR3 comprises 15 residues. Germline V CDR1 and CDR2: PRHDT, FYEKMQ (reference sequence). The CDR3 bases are TGTGCCAGCAGCTTAATCGGACGCTCCTACAATGAGCAGTTCTTC. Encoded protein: CASSLIGRSYNEQFF. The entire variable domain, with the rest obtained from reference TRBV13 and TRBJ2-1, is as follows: AAGVIQSPRHLIKEKRETATLKCYPIPRHDTVYWYQQGPGQDPQFLISFYEKMQSDKGSIPDRFSAQQFSDYHSELNMSSLELGDSALYFCASSLIGRSYNEQFFGPGTRLTVL.

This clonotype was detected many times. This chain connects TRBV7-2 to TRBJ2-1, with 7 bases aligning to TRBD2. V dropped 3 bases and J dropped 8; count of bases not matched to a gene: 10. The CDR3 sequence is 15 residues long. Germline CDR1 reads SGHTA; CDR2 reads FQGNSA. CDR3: CASSFGGSMTYEQFF. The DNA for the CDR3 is TGTGCCAGCAGCTTCGGCGGGAGCATGACCTATGAGCAGTTCTTC. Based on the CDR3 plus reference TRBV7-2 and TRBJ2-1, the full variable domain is GAGVSQSPSNKVTEKGKDVELRCDPISGHTALYWYRQSLGQGLEFLIYFQGNSAPDKSGLPSDRFSAERTGGSVSTLTIQRTQQEDSAVYLCASSFGGSMTYEQFFGPGTRLTVL.

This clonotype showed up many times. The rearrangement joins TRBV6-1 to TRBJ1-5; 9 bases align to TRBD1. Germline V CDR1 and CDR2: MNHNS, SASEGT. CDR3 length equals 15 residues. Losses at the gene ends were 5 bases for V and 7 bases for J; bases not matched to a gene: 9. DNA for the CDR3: TGTGCCAGCAGTAATCCGGGACAGGGAGACCAGCCCCAGCATTTT. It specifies CASSNPGQGDQPQHF.

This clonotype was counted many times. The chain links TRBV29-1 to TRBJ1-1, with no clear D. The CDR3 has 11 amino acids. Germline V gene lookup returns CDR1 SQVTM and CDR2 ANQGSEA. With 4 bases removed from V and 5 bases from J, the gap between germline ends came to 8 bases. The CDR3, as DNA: TGCAGCGTTGCGCAGTGGACTGAAGCTTTCTTT. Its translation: CSVAQWTEAFF. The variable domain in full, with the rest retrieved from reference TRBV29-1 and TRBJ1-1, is SAVISQKPSRDICQRGTSLTIQCQVDSQVTMMFWYRQQPGQSLTLIATANQGSEATYESGFVIDKFPISRPNLTFSTLTVSNMSPEDSSIYLCSVAQWTEAFFGQGTRLTVV.

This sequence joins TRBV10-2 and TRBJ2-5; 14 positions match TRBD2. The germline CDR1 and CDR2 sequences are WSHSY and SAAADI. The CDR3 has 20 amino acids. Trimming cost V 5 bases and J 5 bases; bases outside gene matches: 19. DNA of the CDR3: TGCGCCAGCAGTCCCAGACAGATTCCGGGACTAGCGGGAGTAGGGGAGACCCAGTACTTC. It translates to CASSPRQIPGLAGVGETQYF.

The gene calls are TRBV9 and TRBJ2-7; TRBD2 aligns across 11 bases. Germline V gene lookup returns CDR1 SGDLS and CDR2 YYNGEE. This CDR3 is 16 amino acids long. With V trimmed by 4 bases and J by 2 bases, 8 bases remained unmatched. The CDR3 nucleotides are TGTGCCAGCAGCATCTCCGGGACTAGCGGTACCTACGAGCAGTACTTC. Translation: CASSISGTSGTYEQYF.

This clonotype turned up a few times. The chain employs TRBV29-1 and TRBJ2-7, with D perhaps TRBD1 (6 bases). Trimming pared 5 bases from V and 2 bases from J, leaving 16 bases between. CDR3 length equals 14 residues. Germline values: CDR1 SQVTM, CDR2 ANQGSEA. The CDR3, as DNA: TGCAGCGTTATACAGGGAACAATCACCTACGAGCAGTACTTC. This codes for CSVIQGTITYEQYF.

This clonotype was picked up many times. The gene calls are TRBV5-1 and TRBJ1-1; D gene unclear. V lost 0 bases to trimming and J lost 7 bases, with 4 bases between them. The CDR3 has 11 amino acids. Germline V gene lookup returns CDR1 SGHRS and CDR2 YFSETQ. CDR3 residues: CASSLAGEAFF. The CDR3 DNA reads TGCGCCAGCAGCTTGGCGGGTGAAGCTTTCTTT.

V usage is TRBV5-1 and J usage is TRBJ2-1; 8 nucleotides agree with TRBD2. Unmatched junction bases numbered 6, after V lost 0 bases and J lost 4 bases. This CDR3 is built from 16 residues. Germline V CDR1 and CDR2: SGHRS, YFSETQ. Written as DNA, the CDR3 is TGCGCCAGCAGCTTGGTTGCGGGGGGAGGGTACAATGAGCAGTTCTTC. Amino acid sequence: CASSLVAGGGYNEQFF.

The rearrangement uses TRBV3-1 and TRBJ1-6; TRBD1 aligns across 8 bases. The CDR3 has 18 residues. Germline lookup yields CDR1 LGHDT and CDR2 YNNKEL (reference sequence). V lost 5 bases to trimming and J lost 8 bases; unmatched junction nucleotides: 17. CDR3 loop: CASSSPQGAGGTDSPLHF. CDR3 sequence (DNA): TGTGCCAGCAGCTCTCCGCAAGGGGCAGGGGGCACGGATTCACCCCTCCACTTT.